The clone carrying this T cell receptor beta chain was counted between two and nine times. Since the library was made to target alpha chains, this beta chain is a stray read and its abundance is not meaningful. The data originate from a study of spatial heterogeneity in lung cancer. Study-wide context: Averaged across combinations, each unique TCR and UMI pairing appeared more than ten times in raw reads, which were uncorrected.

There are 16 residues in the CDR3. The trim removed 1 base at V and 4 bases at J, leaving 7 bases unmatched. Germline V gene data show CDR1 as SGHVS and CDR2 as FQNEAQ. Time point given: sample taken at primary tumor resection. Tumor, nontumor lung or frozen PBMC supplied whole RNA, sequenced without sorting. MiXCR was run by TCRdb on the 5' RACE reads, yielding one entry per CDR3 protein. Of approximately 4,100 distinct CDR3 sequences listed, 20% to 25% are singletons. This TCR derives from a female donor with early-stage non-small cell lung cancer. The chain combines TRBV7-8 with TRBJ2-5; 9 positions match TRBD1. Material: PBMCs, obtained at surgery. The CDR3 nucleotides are TGTGCCAGCAGCTTAGGGGCTGGGACAGGGATAGAGACCCAGTACTTC. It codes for CASSLGAGTGIETQYF.